This T cell receptor beta chain was identified in a study of blood T cell repertoires in COVID-19. CDR1 and CDR2 from the germline V gene are SGHVS and FQNEAQ. With 5 bases clipped from V and 2 bases from J, the junction kept 1 base outside the gene matches. The CDR3 has 14 residues. Generated by immunoSEQ multiplex PCR, the TCRdb table keeps only in-frame clones and is missing some. This sample has 150,000 to 250,000 clones; about 76% occur once, and the top ten carry about 6.5%. Input material: peripheral blood. This TCR was recovered from a woman aged 40-49 years with COVID-19, enrolled during active disease. The chain uses TRBV7-8 and TRBJ1-5; 9 bases are shared with TRBD1. CDR3 sequence: CASSRTGGNQPQHF. The CDR3 coding sequence is TGTGCCAGCAGCCGGACAGGGGGCAATCAGCCCCAGCATTTT.